Listed below are T cell receptor beta chains from one sample, sequenced in a study of blood T cell repertoires in COVID-19. Sequencing used immunoSEQ multiplex PCR; TCRdb keeps in-frame clones, though not all of them. The sample has about 250,000 clones, roughly 80% seen once. The specimen was PBMCs or T cells enriched from blood (not recorded which). These receptors originate from a woman between 40 and 55 years old who had been exposed to COVID-19. CDR3s include the opening cysteine and the closing phenylalanine or tryptophan. Each record gives: clone size, V gene, J gene, D gene, CDR3 protein, CDR3 DNA. A D gene is named only where the DNA matches it firmly. Where a row states a size, it is once, few, many or the class of an expanded clone; other rows omit it.

-,TRBV18,TRBJ1-6,-,CASSPDRYSPLHF,TGTGCCAGCTCACCAGACAGATATTCACCCCTCCACTTT
-,TRBV6-2/TRBV6-3,TRBJ1-5,-,CASSYRGPQHF,TGTGCCAGCAGTTACCGGGGGCCCCAGCATTTT
-,TRBV6-2/TRBV6-3,TRBJ1-1,TRBD1,CASSTPDRGPTEAFF,TGTGCCAGCAGTACCCCTGACAGGGGGCCCACTGAAGCTTTCTTT
-,TRBV7-3,TRBJ2-2,-,CASSLTSPGELFF,TGTGCCAGCAGCCTGACTAGTCCGGGGGAGCTGTTTTTT
few,TRBV4-2,TRBJ1-5,-,CASSEASVNNQPQHF,TGTGCCAGCAGCGAAGCGTCAGTTAACAATCAGCCCCAGCATTTT
-,TRBV2,TRBJ1-1,TRBD1,CASSGTGAPFGAFF,TGTGCCAGCAGTGGGACAGGGGCTCCCTTCGGAGCTTTCTTT
-,TRBV9,TRBJ1-5,TRBD1,CASSVGGQPNQNQPQHF,TGTGCCAGCAGCGTTGGGGGACAGCCGAACCAAAATCAGCCCCAGCATTTT
-,TRBV19,TRBJ1-1,-,CASSNRGEAFF,TGTGCCAGTAGTAACCGGGGTGAAGCTTTCTTT
-,TRBV28,TRBJ1-2,TRBD1,CASSLGDRWGYGYTF,TGTGCCAGCAGTTTAGGGGACAGGTGGGGCTATGGCTACACCTTC
-,TRBV12-3/TRBV12-4,TRBJ1-2,-,CASEAGGAGGYTF,TGTGCCAGCGAAGCGGGTGGGGCGGGAGGCTACACCTTC
-,TRBV18,TRBJ1-6,TRBD1,CASSPGGQGYYSPLHF,TGTGCCAGCTCACCGGGCGGACAGGGTTACTATTCACCCCTCCACTTT
-,TRBV5-8,TRBJ1-1,-,CASSPGFGTEAFF,TGTGCCAGCAGCCCGGGGTTCGGGACTGAAGCTTTCTTT
-,TRBV5-1,TRBJ2-6,TRBD1,CASSRTGDLSGANVLTF,TGCGCCAGCAGCCGGACAGGGGACCTCTCTGGGGCCAACGTCCTGACTTTC
-,TRBV18,TRBJ1-2,-,CASSPGRGNYGYTF,TGTGCCAGCTCACCAGGCCGGGGGAACTATGGCTACACCTTC
-,TRBV3-1/TRBV3-2,TRBJ2-1,TRBD2,CASSHASGVNEQFF,TGTGCCAGCAGCCACGCTAGCGGGGTGAATGAGCAGTTCTTC
-,TRBV6-2/TRBV6-3,TRBJ2-5,TRBD2,CASSYNGLARETQYF,TGTGCCAGCAGTTACAATGGACTAGCGAGAGAGACCCAGTACTTC
few,TRBV11-3,TRBJ2-3,TRBD2,CASSSGLVPDTQYF,TGTGCCAGCAGCTCGGGACTAGTACCGGATACGCAGTATTTT
-,TRBV5-1,TRBJ1-1,TRBD1,CASSLEGAGEAFF,TGCGCCAGCAGCTTGGAGGGGGCGGGTGAAGCTTTCTTT
-,TRBV19,TRBJ1-1,-,CASSNPRVPNTEAFF,TGTGCCAGTAGTAACCCCAGGGTACCGAACACTGAAGCTTTCTTT
-,TRBV7-3,TRBJ1-5,-,CASSLTTNQPQHF,TGTGCCAGCAGCTTAACTACAAATCAGCCCCAGCATTTT
few,TRBV10-3,TRBJ1-2,-,CAISGADRNYGYTF,TGTGCCATCAGTGGTGCAGATCGAAACTATGGCTACACCTTC
-,TRBV9,TRBJ1-4,TRBD1,CASSPTGTANEKLFF,TGTGCCAGCAGCCCCACCGGGACAGCTAATGAAAAACTGTTTTTT
-,TRBV4-2,TRBJ1-4,-,CASSQDHGGGYNGLFF,TGTGCCAGCAGCCAAGATCACGGGGGAGGCTATAACGGACTGTTTTTT
-,TRBV11-3,TRBJ1-1,-,CASSIDGGNTEAFF,TGTGCCAGCAGCATTGACGGGGGGAACACTGAAGCTTTCTTT
-,TRBV6-6,TRBJ2-2,-,CASSRFEGPSTGELFF,TGTGCCAGCAGTCGATTTGAGGGCCCCAGCACCGGGGAGCTGTTTTTT
-,TRBV27,TRBJ1-5,-,CASSLIGTKNQPQHF,TGTGCCAGCAGTTTAATAGGGACAAAGAATCAGCCCCAGCATTTT
-,TRBV4-1,TRBJ1-2,TRBD1,CASSQARGATGGSYGYTF,TGCGCCAGCAGCCAAGCCCGTGGGGCTACAGGGGGCTCCTATGGCTACACCTTC